This T cell receptor beta chain was observed in a study of identical twins. MiXCR, run by TCRdb on the 5' RACE reads, gives a single entry per CDR3 protein. This sample yields fewer than 900,000 distinct CDR3 sequences, of which approximately 18% are seen a single time; about 12% belongs to the top ten. This CDR3 comprises 13 residues. The V and J ends lost 0 bases and 4 bases, in that order; junction bases with no gene match: 1. The germline CDR1 and CDR2 sequences are GTSNPN and SVGIG (reference sequence). This clonotype has more than one count but fewer than ten. The same data also went into a second study, on T cells expressing NK-cell markers.

V gene TRBV30 combines with J gene TRBJ2-5; 8 bases line up with TRBD2. This TCR was recovered from a woman between 18 and 30 years old in good health. The sample was PBMCs. The CDR3 loop is CAWSVAGAETQYF. CDR3 nucleotide sequence: TGTGCCTGGAGTGTAGCGGGAGCAGAGACCCAGTACTTC.